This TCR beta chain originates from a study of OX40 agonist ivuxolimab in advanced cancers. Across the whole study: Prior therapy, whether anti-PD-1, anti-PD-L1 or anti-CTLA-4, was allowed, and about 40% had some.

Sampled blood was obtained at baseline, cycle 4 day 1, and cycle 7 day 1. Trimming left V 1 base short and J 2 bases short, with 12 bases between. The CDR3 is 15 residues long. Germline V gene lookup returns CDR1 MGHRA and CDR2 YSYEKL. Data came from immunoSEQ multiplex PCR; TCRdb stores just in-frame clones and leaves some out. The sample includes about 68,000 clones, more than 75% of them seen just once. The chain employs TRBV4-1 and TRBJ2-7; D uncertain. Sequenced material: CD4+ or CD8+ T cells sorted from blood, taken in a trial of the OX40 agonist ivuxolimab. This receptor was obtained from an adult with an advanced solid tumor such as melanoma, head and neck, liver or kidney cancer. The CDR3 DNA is TGCGCCAGCAGCCAAGTCCCATCTAAACCCTACGAGCAGTACTTC. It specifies CASSQVPSKPYEQYF.